This T cell receptor (beta chain) was recorded in a study of siplizumab effects on memory and regulatory T cells. With respect to this clone: The antigen is unknown.

The study, taken as a whole, reports: Confirmation that proliferating Tregs from siplizumab cultures had suppressive function was not obtained. Memory T cells appeared less diverse than naive cells, which seemed to contribute substantially to alloresponse.

Sequenced by immunoSEQ multiplex PCR; TCRdb stores in-frame clones only, minus some. Of 65,000 to 90,000 clones in the sample, 93% were seen once. V was clipped by 0 bases and J by 0 bases, with 8 bases between them. Germline V lookup: CDR1 LGHNA, CDR2 YSLEER. The CDR3 runs 16 residues. Sequenced sample: CD8+ T cells sorted from blood. The chain carries TRBV4-3 and TRBJ2-2; the D is unclear. This TCR derives from a human donor in good health. Here the CDR3 reads CASSQEFGPNTGELFF. As DNA, the CDR3 is TGCGCCAGCAGCCAAGAATTTGGACCGAACACCGGGGAGCTGTTTTTT.